What follows are 2 T cell receptor beta chains derived from one specimen sequenced in a study of blood T cell repertoires in COVID-19 (dated by TCRdb to 2020 to 2021). Libraries were constructed by the immunoSEQ multiplex PCR assay. TCRdb took this table from immuneACCESS and kept in-frame rearrangements with V and J called. Such tables lack part of the clones; where checked against another copy, unresolved V genes explain under half of the gap, and the rest is unexplained. In this sample the table shows 230,000 or so clones, around 85% of which occur a single time. The top ten clones comprise 4.5% to 5.5% of the sample. Sequenced material: peripheral blood. The receptors here all came from a human donor in a cohort sampled during active COVID-19.

This clone was found once. This sequence joins TRBV24-1 and TRBJ2-7, with 9 bases matching TRBD1. With V trimmed by 2 bases and J by 5 bases, 12 bases remained unmatched. CDR3 size: 17 residues. The germline gives CDR1 KGHDR, CDR2 SFDVKD. The CDR3 nucleotides are TGTGCCACCAGTGATTCCCTGACCGGGACAGGGTTTAACGAGCAGTACTTC. It specifies CATSDSLTGTGFNEQYF.

J is TRBJ2-5 and V is TRBV9, with D tentatively TRBD1 (6 bases). Germline V gene lookup returns CDR1 SGDLS and CDR2 YYNGEE. The CDR3 sequence is 14 residues long. Trimming shortened V by 4 bases and J by 1 base, and 11 bases separated the two germline ends. This chain's CDR3 is CASSSGTLQETQYF. CDR3 DNA sequence: TGTGCCAGCAGCTCCGGGACACTCCAAGAGACCCAGTACTTC.